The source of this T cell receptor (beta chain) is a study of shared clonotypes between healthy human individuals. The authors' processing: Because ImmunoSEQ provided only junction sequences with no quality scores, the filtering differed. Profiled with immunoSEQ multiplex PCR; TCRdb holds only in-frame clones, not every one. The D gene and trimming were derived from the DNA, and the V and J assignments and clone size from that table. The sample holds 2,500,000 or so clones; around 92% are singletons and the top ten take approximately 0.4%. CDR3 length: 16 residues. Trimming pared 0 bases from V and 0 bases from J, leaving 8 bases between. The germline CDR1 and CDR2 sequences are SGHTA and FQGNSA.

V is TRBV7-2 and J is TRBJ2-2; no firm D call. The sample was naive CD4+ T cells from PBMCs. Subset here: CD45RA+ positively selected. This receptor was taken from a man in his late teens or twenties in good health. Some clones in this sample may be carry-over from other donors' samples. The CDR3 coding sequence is TGTGCCAGCAGCTTAGCGTTCGCGTCGAACACCGGGGAGCTGTTTTTT. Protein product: CASSLAFASNTGELFF.